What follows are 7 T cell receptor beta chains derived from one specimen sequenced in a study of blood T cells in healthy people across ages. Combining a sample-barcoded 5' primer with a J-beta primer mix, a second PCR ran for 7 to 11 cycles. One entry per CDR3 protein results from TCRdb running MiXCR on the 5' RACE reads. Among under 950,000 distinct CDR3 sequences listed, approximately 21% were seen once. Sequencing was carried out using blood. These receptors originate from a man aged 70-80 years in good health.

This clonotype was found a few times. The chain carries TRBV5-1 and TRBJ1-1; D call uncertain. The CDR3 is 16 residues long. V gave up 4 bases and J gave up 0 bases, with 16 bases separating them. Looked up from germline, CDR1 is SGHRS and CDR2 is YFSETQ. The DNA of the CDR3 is TGCGCCAGCAGCAGGGCTGTGAGTGGCATGAACACTGAAGCTTTCTTT. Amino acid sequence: CASSRAVSGMNTEAFF.

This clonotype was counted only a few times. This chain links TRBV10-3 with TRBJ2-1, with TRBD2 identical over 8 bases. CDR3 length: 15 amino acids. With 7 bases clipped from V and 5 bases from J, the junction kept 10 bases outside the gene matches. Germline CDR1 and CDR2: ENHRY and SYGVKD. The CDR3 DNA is TGTGCCATCACCCTCGGGGGGGCGCGGGACAATGAGCAGTTCTTC. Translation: CAITLGGARDNEQFF.

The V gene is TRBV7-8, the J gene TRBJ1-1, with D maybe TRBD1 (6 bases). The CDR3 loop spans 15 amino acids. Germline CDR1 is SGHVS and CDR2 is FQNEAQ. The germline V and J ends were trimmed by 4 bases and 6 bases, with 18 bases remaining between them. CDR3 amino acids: CASSSQGRSISEAFF. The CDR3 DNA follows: TGTGCCAGCAGCTCGCAGGGGCGCAGTATCTCTGAAGCTTTCTTT.

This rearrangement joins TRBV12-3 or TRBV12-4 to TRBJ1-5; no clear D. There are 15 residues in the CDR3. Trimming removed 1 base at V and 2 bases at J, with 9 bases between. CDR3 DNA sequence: TGTGCCAGCAGTTTAGACGGTTTGGGCAATCAGCCCCAGCATTTT. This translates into CASSLDGLGNQPQHF.

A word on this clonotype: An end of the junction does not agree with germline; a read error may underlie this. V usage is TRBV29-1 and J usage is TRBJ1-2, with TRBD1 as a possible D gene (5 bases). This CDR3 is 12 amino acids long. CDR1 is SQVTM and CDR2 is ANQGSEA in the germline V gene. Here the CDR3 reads CSVGGTSAGYTF. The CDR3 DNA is TGCAGCGTTGGGGGGACCTCAGCTGGCTATACCTTC.

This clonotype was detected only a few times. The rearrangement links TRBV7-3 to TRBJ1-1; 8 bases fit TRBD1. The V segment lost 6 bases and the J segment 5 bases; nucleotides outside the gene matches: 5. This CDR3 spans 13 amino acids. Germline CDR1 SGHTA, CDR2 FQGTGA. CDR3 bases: TGTGCCAGCAGTAGTGGACAGGGAACTGAAGCTTTCTTT. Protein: CASSSGQGTEAFF.

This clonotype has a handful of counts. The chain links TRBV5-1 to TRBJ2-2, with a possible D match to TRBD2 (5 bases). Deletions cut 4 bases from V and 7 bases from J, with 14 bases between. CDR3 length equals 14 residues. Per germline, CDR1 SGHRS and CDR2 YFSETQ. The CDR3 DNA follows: TGCGCCAGCAGCCAGGCTCCCAGCGGCGGGGAGCTGTTTTTT. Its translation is CASSQAPSGGELFF.